This is a list of T cell receptor beta chains from one sample in a study of Ad26.COV2.S vaccination and SARS-CoV-2 variants. Data came from immunoSEQ multiplex PCR; TCRdb stores just in-frame clones and leaves some out. This table has about 350,000 clones, approximately 86% appearing once. Sample: peripheral blood, taken in a trial of Ad26.COV2.S vaccine versus placebo. Receptor source: a person between 18 and 65 years old who received the Ad26.COV2.S COVID-19 vaccine or a placebo. The CDR3 runs from the conserved cysteine through the conserved F or W. The D gene is left open where the match is weak. Size is omitted from some rows. Given values are once, few, many or a class for expanded clones.

-	TRBV7-2	-	13	TRBJ2-5	CASSQQGGETQYF	TGTGCCAGCAGCCAACAGGGCGGGGAGACCCAGTACTTC
-	TRBV29-1	-	14	TRBJ1-4	CSVWEDRGGEKLFF	TGCAGCGTTTGGGAGGATAGGGGCGGTGAAAAACTGTTTTTT
-	TRBV7-9	-	14	TRBJ1-1	CASNTNQNAREAFF	TGTGCCAGCAACACTAATCAGAACGCCCGTGAAGCTTTCTTT
-	TRBV25-1	-	13	TRBJ1-2	CASSSSRGGGYTF	TGTGCCAGCAGCTCAAGCAGGGGCGGCGGCTACACCTTC
-	TRBV6-5	TRBD2	14	TRBJ2-7	CASNELAGDYEQYF	TGTGCCAGCAACGAACTAGCGGGAGACTACGAGCAGTACTTC
-	TRBV5-1	TRBD2	14	TRBJ2-7	CASSQWAGRDEQYF	TGCGCCAGCAGCCAGTGGGCAGGGAGGGACGAGCAGTACTTC
few	TRBV19	-	15	TRBJ1-1	CASSIDRGVNTEAFF	TGTGCCAGTAGTATAGATCGGGGGGTGAACACTGAAGCTTTCTTT
-	TRBV7-9	-	12	TRBJ2-1	CASSLGGSEQFF	TGTGCCAGCAGCTTGGGTGGGAGTGAGCAGTTCTTC
-	TRBV19	TRBD1	14	TRBJ2-7	CASSSGTGPYEQYF	TGTGCCAGTAGCTCCGGGACAGGACCCTACGAGCAGTACTTC
-	TRBV19	-	15	TRBJ1-4	CASSLRQATNEKLFF	TGTGCCAGTAGTTTGCGACAGGCAACTAATGAAAAACTGTTTTTT
-	TRBV29-1	-	14	TRBJ2-3	CSVHLSPSTDTQYF	TGCAGCGTTCACCTGTCTCCTAGCACAGATACGCAGTATTTT
-	TRBV10-3	TRBD2	12	TRBJ2-2	CAIERETGELFF	TGTGCCATTGAGCGGGAAACCGGGGAGCTGTTTTTT
-	TRBV28	-	12	TRBJ2-1	CASSLTRTEQFF	TGTGCCAGCAGTTTAACCCGCACTGAGCAGTTCTTC
-	TRBV4-1	-	15	TRBJ1-6	CASSQDRAGGSPLHF	TGCGCCAGCAGCCAAGATCGTGCCGGCGGGTCACCCCTCCACTTT
-	TRBV24-1	TRBD2	15	TRBJ2-1	CATSDVAGGPYEQFF	TGTGCCACCAGTGACGTAGCGGGAGGGCCCTATGAGCAGTTCTTC
-	TRBV24-1	-	13	TRBJ1-5	CATSDYNDQPQHF	TGTGCCACCAGTGATTATAACGACCAGCCCCAGCATTTT
-	TRBV28	-	14	TRBJ2-7	CASSHQGKGYEQYF	TGTGCCAGCAGCCACCAAGGGAAAGGTTACGAGCAGTACTTC
-	TRBV7-3	-	17	TRBJ2-2	CASSLEAGTGNTGELFF	TGTGCCAGCAGCTTAGAGGCCGGGACGGGGAACACCGGGGAGCTGTTTTTT
-	TRBV4-1	-	19	TRBJ2-5	CASSQERTQGGYITETQYF	TGCGCCAGCAGCCAAGAACGGACCCAGGGGGGTTATATAACTGAGACCCAGTACTTC
few	TRBV9	TRBD1	17	TRBJ2-7	CASSVGIQGALGYEQYF	TGTGCCAGCAGCGTAGGAATACAGGGGGCGCTTGGGTACGAGCAGTACTTC
few	TRBV12-3/TRBV12-4	-	11	TRBJ2-1	CASTYRQYQFF	TGTGCCAGCACCTACCGACAGTATCAGTTCTTC
-	TRBV14	-	14	TRBJ2-2	CASSQVANTGELFF	TGTGCCAGCAGCCAAGTCGCGAACACCGGGGAGCTGTTTTTT
-	TRBV28	-	13	TRBJ1-2	CASNPQRTYGYTF	TGTGCCAGCAACCCCCAGCGGACCTATGGCTACACCTTC
-	TRBV6-5	-	14	TRBJ1-1	CASTYQTANTEAFF	TGTGCCAGCACATACCAGACAGCGAACACTGAAGCTTTCTTT
-	TRBV5-1	-	14	TRBJ1-2	CASSLQNPSDGYTF	TGCGCCAGCAGCTTGCAGAACCCGAGCGATGGCTACACCTTC
-	TRBV7-2	-	15	TRBJ2-3	CASSLSPTNTDTQYF	TGTGCCAGCAGCTTAAGTCCCACAAACACAGATACGCAGTATTTT
-	TRBV2	TRBD2	19	TRBJ2-5	CASRAGTENTLAGRKTQYF	TGTGCCAGCAGGGCCGGGACAGAGAATACCCTAGCGGGAAGAAAGACCCAGTACTTC
-	TRBV6-5	-	14	TRBJ2-7	CASSPTGVVYEQYF	TGTGCCAGCAGCCCCACTGGGGTCGTCTACGAGCAGTACTTC
-	TRBV25-1	-	13	TRBJ2-1	CASRGVVDNEQFF	TGTGCCAGCAGGGGGGTAGTGGACAATGAGCAGTTCTTC
-	TRBV7-9	-	13	TRBJ1-1	CASSLIVNTEAFF	TGTGCCAGCAGCCTCATCGTTAACACTGAAGCTTTCTTT
-	TRBV4-2	-	15	TRBJ1-6	CASSQEIAADSPLHF	TGTGCCAGTAGCCAAGAAATAGCGGCGGATTCACCCCTCCACTTT
once	TRBV4-2	-	15	TRBJ1-5	CASSQDRYSNQPQHF	TGTGCCAGCAGCCAAGACAGGTATAGCAATCAGCCCCAGCATTTT
-	TRBV19	TRBD1	17	TRBJ2-6	CASSDGQGAAGANVLTF	TGTGCCAGTAGCGACGGACAGGGGGCGGCGGGGGCCAACGTCCTGACTTTC
once	TRBV7-9	TRBD1	16	TRBJ2-3	CASSQDGQGAGDTQYF	TGTGCCAGCAGCCAGGATGGGCAGGGGGCCGGAGATACGCAGTATTTT
-	TRBV5-1	-	15	TRBJ2-1	CASAYTSKSYNEQFF	TGCGCCAGCGCCTATACTAGCAAATCCTACAATGAGCAGTTCTTC
-	TRBV11-1	-	15	TRBJ2-7	CASSVERDTSYEQYF	TGTGCCAGCAGCGTAGAGCGAGATACATCCTACGAGCAGTACTTC
-	TRBV4-1	-	15	TRBJ2-3	CASSQVLGGSHPRYF	TGCGCCAGCAGCCAAGTTTTGGGGGGCTCGCATCCCCGGTATTTT
-	TRBV18	-	13	TRBJ2-7	CASSPQTGYEQYF	TGTGCCAGCTCACCCCAAACAGGTTACGAGCAGTACTTC
-	TRBV27	-	13	TRBJ2-1	CASSYLEGGEQFF	TGTGCCAGCAGTTATCTAGAGGGAGGTGAGCAGTTCTTC
-	TRBV3-1/TRBV3-2	-	14	TRBJ1-1	CASSQANRGTEAFF	TGTGCCAGCAGCCAAGCAAACCGGGGCACTGAAGCTTTCTTT
-	TRBV24-1	-	14	TRBJ2-2	CATTDSTNTGELFF	TGTGCCACTACGGACAGTACGAACACCGGGGAGCTGTTTTTT
-	TRBV4-2	-	16	TRBJ1-1	CASSQDGEWGEDEAFF	TGTGCCAGCAGCCAAGATGGGGAATGGGGTGAGGATGAAGCTTTCTTT
-	TRBV19	TRBD1	15	TRBJ1-5	CASSPRTGTLGTQHF	TGTGCCAGTAGTCCAAGGACAGGAACCTTAGGGACCCAGCATTTT
-	TRBV28	-	12	TRBJ2-5	CASRGTVMTQYF	TGTGCCAGCCGAGGGACTGTCATGACCCAGTACTTC
-	TRBV12-3/TRBV12-4	-	12	TRBJ1-1	CASSLLKGSCHF	TGTGCCAGCAGTTTATTAAAAGGGTCCTGCCATTTT
-	TRBV21-1	-	16	TRBJ2-1	CASSKCGTVSYNEQFF	TGTGCCAGCAGCAAATGCGGGACGGTCTCCTACAATGAGCAGTTCTTC
-	TRBV27	-	13	TRBJ1-1	CASSLGRGTEAFF	TGTGCCAGCAGTTTGGGCCGAGGGACTGAAGCTTTCTTT
-	TRBV10-3	-	11	TRBJ1-1	CAISDSTEAFF	TGTGCCATCAGTGACTCGACGGAAGCTTTCTTT
-	TRBV19	-	13	TRBJ1-1	CASSGQSYTEAFF	TGTGCCAGTTCCGGGCAGAGTTACACTGAAGCTTTCTTT
-	TRBV19	-	13	TRBJ2-7	CASSMATSYEQYF	TGTGCCAGTAGTATGGCTACCTCCTACGAGCAGTACTTC
-	TRBV6-1	TRBD1	17	TRBJ1-4	CASSEPQGAIDSEKLFF	TGTGCCAGCAGTGAGCCTCAGGGGGCAATCGACTCTGAAAAACTGTTTTTT
-	TRBV6-2/TRBV6-3	TRBD2	17	TRBJ2-2	CASSTGEREIWTGELFF	TGTGCCAGCAGTACCGGCGAGCGGGAGATCTGGACCGGGGAGCTGTTTTTT
-	TRBV7-3	-	13	TRBJ2-1	CASSASSLNEQFF	TGTGCCAGCAGCGCTAGTTCGCTGAATGAGCAGTTCTTC
few	TRBV18	-	14	TRBJ2-7	CASSPRDTTYEQYF	TGTGCCAGCTCACCCCGGGACACAACTTACGAGCAGTACTTC
-	TRBV19	-	16	TRBJ1-5	CASSPRPGPSNQPQHF	TGTGCCAGTAGTCCAAGACCAGGACCCTCAAATCAGCCCCAGCATTTT
-	TRBV27	TRBD1	15	TRBJ1-6	CASRDLQGRNSPLHF	TGTGCCAGCAGGGACTTACAGGGGAGGAATTCACCCCTCCACTTT
-	TRBV10-1	-	16	TRBJ1-4	CASSESTGGGNEKLFF	TGCGCCAGCAGTGAGTCCACAGGAGGGGGTAATGAAAAACTGTTTTTT
-	TRBV5-4	TRBD2	17	TRBJ2-1	CASSPSLPSGLHNEQFF	TGTGCCAGCAGCCCTTCTTTGCCCTCGGGACTACACAATGAGCAGTTCTTC
-	TRBV28	-	13	TRBJ2-1	CASTPGRENEQFF	TGTGCCAGCACGCCGGGCCGAGAGAATGAGCAGTTCTTC
-	TRBV30	-	14	TRBJ2-7	CAWSEEHLTYEQYF	TGTGCCTGGAGTGAGGAGCATCTAACCTACGAGCAGTACTTC